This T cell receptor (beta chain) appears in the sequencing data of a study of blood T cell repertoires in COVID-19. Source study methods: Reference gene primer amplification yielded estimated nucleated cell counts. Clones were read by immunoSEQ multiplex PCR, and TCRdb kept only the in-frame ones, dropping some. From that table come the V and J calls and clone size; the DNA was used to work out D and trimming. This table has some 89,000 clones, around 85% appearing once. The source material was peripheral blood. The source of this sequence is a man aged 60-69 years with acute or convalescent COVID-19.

The CDR3 region is CASSVGTGGLNFF. The CDR3 nucleotides read TGTGCCAGCAGCGTAGGGACAGGGGGCCTTAACTTCTTT. This sequence joins TRBV9 and TRBJ1-1; 11 positions match TRBD1. V lost 0 bases to trimming and J lost 14 bases; unmatched junction nucleotides: 6. CDR3 length: 13 amino acids. Germline CDR1 SGDLS, CDR2 YYNGEE.